The T cell receptor (beta chain) described here comes from a study of blood T cell repertoires in COVID-19. Germline V lookup: CDR1 DFQATT, CDR2 SNEGSKA (reference sequence). The length of the CDR3 is 11 residues. Unmatched junction bases numbered 3, after V lost 6 bases and J lost 8 bases. Repertoires were generated with immunoSEQ multiplex PCR, while TCRdb's copy carries only in-frame clones and drops some. The data contain 150,000 to 200,000 clones, roughly 90% of them singletons. V is TRBV20-1 and J is TRBJ1-4; 7 bases fit TRBD1. The specimen sequenced was peripheral blood. The TCR originated in a man in his sixties with acute or convalescent COVID-19. The CDR3 DNA follows: TGCAGTGCACAGGGGAAGGAAAAACTGTTTTTT. It encodes CSAQGKEKLFF.